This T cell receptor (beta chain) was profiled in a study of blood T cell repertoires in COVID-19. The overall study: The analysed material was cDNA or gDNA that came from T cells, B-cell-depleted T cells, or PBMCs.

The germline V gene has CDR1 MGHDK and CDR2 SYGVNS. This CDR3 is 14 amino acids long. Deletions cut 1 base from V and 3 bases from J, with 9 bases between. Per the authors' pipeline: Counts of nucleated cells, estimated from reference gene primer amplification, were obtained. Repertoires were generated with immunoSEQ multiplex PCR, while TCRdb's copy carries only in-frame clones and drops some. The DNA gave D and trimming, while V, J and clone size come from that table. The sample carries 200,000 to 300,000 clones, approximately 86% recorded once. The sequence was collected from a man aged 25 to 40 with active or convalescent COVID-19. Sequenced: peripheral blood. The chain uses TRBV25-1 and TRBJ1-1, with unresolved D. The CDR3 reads CASSESVLDTEAFF. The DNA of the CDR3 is TGTGCCAGCAGTGAATCAGTTCTGGACACTGAAGCTTTCTTT.